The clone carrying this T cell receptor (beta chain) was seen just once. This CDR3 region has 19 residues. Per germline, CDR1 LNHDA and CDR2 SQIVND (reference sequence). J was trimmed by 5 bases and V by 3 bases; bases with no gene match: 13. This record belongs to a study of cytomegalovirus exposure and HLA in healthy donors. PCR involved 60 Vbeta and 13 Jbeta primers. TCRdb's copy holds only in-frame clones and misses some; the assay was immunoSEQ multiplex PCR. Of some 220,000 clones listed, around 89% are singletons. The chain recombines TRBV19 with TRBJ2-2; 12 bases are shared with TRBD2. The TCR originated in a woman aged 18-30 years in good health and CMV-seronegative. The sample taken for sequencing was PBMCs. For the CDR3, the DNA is TGTGCCAGTAGTATTTTCGGACTAGCGGGAAGGGGAGGAACCGGGGAGCTGTTTTTT. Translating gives CASSIFGLAGRGGTGELFF.